Each of the 30 T cell receptor beta chains below was sequenced from the same sample in a study of shared clonotypes between healthy human individuals. Method: immunoSEQ multiplex PCR; TCRdb's copy keeps in-frame clones and lacks some. The sample holds just over 2,000,000 clones; around 96% are singletons and the top ten take roughly 1.1%. Naive CD8 populations comprised CD45RO-negative cells positively selected for CCR7, excluding terminally differentiated effector memory CD45RA+ cells. The sample consisted of naive CD8+ T cells sorted from blood. The receptors originated from a man aged 18 to 30 in good health.

The genes are TRBV28 and TRBJ1-2; D uncertain. Trimming left V 3 bases short and J 2 bases short, with 10 bases between. The length of the CDR3 is 14 residues. CDR1 is MDHEN and CDR2 is SYDVKM in the germline V gene. CDR3 in amino acids: CASSFSSTNYGYTF. The CDR3 DNA follows: TGTGCCAGCAGTTTTTCTAGCACGAACTATGGCTACACCTTC.

V gene TRBV9 combines with J gene TRBJ2-7; D perhaps matches TRBD2 (6 bases). The CDR3 is 13 amino acids. The germline V gene encodes CDR1 SGDLS and CDR2 YYNGEE. The germline V and J ends were trimmed by 4 bases and 6 bases, with 14 bases remaining between them. CDR3 nucleotide sequence: TGTGCCAGCAGCCCCGAGGGGAGGCTCGAGCAGTACTTC. It yields the protein CASSPEGRLEQYF.

A few counts support this clone. J is TRBJ1-6 and V is TRBV5-4; D may be TRBD1 (6 bases). Trimming removed 4 bases at V and 5 bases at J, with 19 bases between. The CDR3 has 17 residues. CDR1 SGHNT and CDR2 YYREEE come from the germline V gene (reference sequence). The CDR3 sequence: CASSHNSYRVDNSPLHF. In DNA, the CDR3 is TGTGCCAGCAGCCACAATTCATACAGGGTGGATAATTCACCCCTCCACTTT. The full variable domain, rest sourced from reference TRBV5-4 and TRBJ1-6, is ETGVTQSPTHLIKTRGQQVTLRCSSQSGHNTVSWYQQALGQGPQFIFQYYREEENGRGNFPPRFSGLQFPNYSSELNVNALELDDSALYLCASSHNSYRVDNSPLHFGNGTRLTVT.

The chain employs TRBV5-1 and TRBJ2-7; the match to TRBD1 covers 8 bases. The V gene's germline CDR1 is SGHRS and CDR2 YFSETQ. Trimming removed 4 bases from V and 2 bases from J; junction bases left unmatched: 8. The CDR3 contains 15 residues. In DNA form, the CDR3 reads TGCGCCAGCAGCCTCGCGGACAGGGCGACCTACGAGCAGTACTTC. It yields the protein CASSLADRATYEQYF.

The V and J genes are TRBV15 and TRBJ2-1; D not resolved. Germline V gene data show CDR1 as LNHNV and CDR2 as YYDKDF (reference sequence). The CDR3 has 16 residues. The V and J ends lost 0 bases and 0 bases respectively, with 9 bases between them. The CDR3 DNA sequence: TGTGCCACCAGCAGAGATTCCCCAAGCTCCTACAATGAGCAGTTCTTC. Translating it yields CATSRDSPSSYNEQFF. Using reference TRBV15 and TRBJ2-1 for the parts outside the CDR3, the full variable domain is DAMVIQNPRYQVTQFGKPVTLSCSQTLNHNVMYWYQQKSSQAPKLLFHYYDKDFNNEADTPDNFQSRRPNTSFCFLDIRSPGLGDTAMYLCATSRDSPSSYNEQFFGPGTRLTVL.

The gene calls are TRBV19 and TRBJ1-1, with D possibly being TRBD1 (6 bases). The V end lost 4 bases, the J end lost 3 bases, and 9 bases lay between the germline ends. This CDR3 is 13 amino acids long. Germline CDR1 LNHDA, CDR2 SQIVND (reference sequence). In DNA, the CDR3 is TGTGCCAGTAGTAGGGGGCGGGACACTGAAGCTTTCTTT. Its translation is CASSRGRDTEAFF.

In this sample, this clone turned up a few times. The chain uses TRBV6-1 and TRBJ1-2, with TRBD1 as a possible D gene (5 bases). Per the germline V gene, CDR1 is MNHNS and CDR2 is SASEGT. CDR3 length equals 14 residues. Trimming left V 8 bases short and J 2 bases short, with 15 bases between. The CDR3 loop reads CASGKMGGNYGYTF. The CDR3 nucleotides are TGTGCCAGCGGTAAAATGGGGGGGAACTATGGCTACACCTTC.

This clone was seen just once. The CDR3 nucleotides read TGTGCCAGTAGCTGGGACAGTTATAACACCATATATTTT. Translating it yields CASSWDSYNTIYF. The chain uses TRBV19 and TRBJ1-3, with 7 bases lining up with TRBD1. CDR1 LNHDA and CDR2 SQIVND come from the germline V gene (reference sequence). The V and J ends lost 6 bases and 7 bases, in that order; junction bases with no gene match: 6. This CDR3 contains 13 residues. The full variable domain, with the rest looked up from reference TRBV19 and TRBJ1-3, is DGGITQSPKYLFRKEGQNVTLSCEQNLNHDAMYWYRQDPGQGLRLIYYSQIVNDFQKGDIAEGYSVSREKKESFPLTVTSAQKNPTAFYLCASSWDSYNTIYFGEGSWLTVV.

The chain recombines TRBV28 with TRBJ1-1; tentative D call: TRBD1 (5 bases). The V end lost 4 bases, the J end lost 5 bases, and 20 bases lay between the germline ends. The CDR3 loop spans 16 amino acids. Germline loops: CDR1 MDHEN, CDR2 SYDVKM. The CDR3 coding sequence is TGTGCCAGCAGTTCGAACCAGGGTAATGGTAATACTGAAGCTTTCTTT. Translating it yields CASSSNQGNGNTEAFF.

This chain joins TRBV11-1 and TRBJ2-7; D unresolved. V was clipped by 5 bases and J by 5 bases, with 4 bases between them. CDR1 SGHAT and CDR2 FQDESV come from the germline V gene (reference sequence). There are 10 residues in the CDR3. CDR3 nucleotides: TGTGCCAGCAGCGGGCACGAGCAGTACTTC. It encodes CASSGHEQYF.

The chain uses TRBV4-1 and TRBJ2-3, with a tentative D call TRBD2 (6 bases). Germline CDR1 and CDR2: MGHRA and YSYEKL. V shed 3 bases and J shed 2 bases, with 12 bases lying between them. This CDR3 has 15 amino acids. For the CDR3, the DNA is TGCGCCAGCAGCCAGGGAGCGGGTTTCACAGATACGCAGTATTTT. Translated, it gives CASSQGAGFTDTQYF.

This sequence joins TRBV29-1 and TRBJ2-7; TRBD1 aligns across 7 bases. Trimming at V came to 1 base and at J to 4 bases, leaving 7 bases not matched to a gene. The CDR3 is made up of 14 amino acids. Germline CDR1 SQVTM, CDR2 ANQGSEA. The CDR3 DNA reads as TGCAGCGTTGAAGTAGAGGGCAGGGGGTACGAGCAGTACTTC. Its protein product is CSVEVEGRGYEQYF.

The chain recombines TRBV5-1 with TRBJ2-5; perhaps TRBD2 as D (5 bases). The CDR3 totals 14 residues. Between the trimmed V and J ends, which lost 2 bases and 0 bases, there was a span of 8 bases. From germline, CDR1 is SGHRS and CDR2 YFSETQ. Written as DNA, the CDR3 is TGCGCCAGCAGCTTACCGGGAAACCAAGAGACCCAGTACTTC. Its translation: CASSLPGNQETQYF.

The J gene is TRBJ2-7, the V gene TRBV6-5; 8 bases align to TRBD1. CDR3 length: 15 residues. CDR1 and CDR2 (germline): MNHEY, SVGAGI. V gave up 7 bases and J gave up 0 bases; unmatched junction bases: 8. In nucleotides, the CDR3 is TGTGCCAGCAAAGAGACAGGGGTTGGCTCCTACGAGCAGTACTTC. Protein sequence: CASKETGVGSYEQYF.

This clone occurred once. At one end the junction does not follow the germline gene, possibly because of a read error. The chain uses TRBV27 and TRBJ2-5, with TRBD2 identical over 9 bases. The CDR3 loop spans 13 amino acids. Germline loops: CDR1 MNHEY, CDR2 SMNVEV (reference sequence). CDR3: CASSVVMGTSYHF. The DNA for the CDR3 is TGTGCCAGCAGCGTGGTGATGGGGACTAGCTATCACTTC.

The V call is TRBV9, the J call TRBJ1-5; 7 nucleotides align to TRBD1. The J segment lost 1 base and the V segment lost 3 bases, leaving 1 base of the junction unmatched. In germline, CDR1 is SGDLS, CDR2 YYNGEE. The CDR3 contains 14 residues. As DNA, the CDR3 is TGTGCCAGCAGCGAGACAGGGAGCAATCAGCCCCAGCATTTT. Translating gives CASSETGSNQPQHF. The entire variable domain, with the rest obtained from reference TRBV9 and TRBJ1-5, is as follows: DSGVTQTPKHLITATGQRVTLRCSPRSGDLSVYWYQQSLDQGLQFLIQYYNGEERAKGNILERFSAQQFPDLHSELNLSSLELGDSALYFCASSETGSNQPQHFGDGTRLSIL.

This chain joins TRBV2 and TRBJ1-1; a weak D match, TRBD1 (5 bases). This CDR3 has 11 residues. V was trimmed by 9 bases and J by 3 bases, leaving 8 bases between them. Per germline, CDR1 SNHLY and CDR2 FYNNEI. Here the CDR3 reads CASLGDTEAFF. Here the CDR3 DNA reads TGTGCCAGTTTGGGGGACACTGAAGCTTTCTTT.

The genes are TRBV6-5 and TRBJ1-6; weak D call: TRBD1 (5 bases). CDR3 length: 13 residues. V was pared by 8 bases and J by 5 bases, with 10 bases between. Per the germline V gene, CDR1 is MNHEY and CDR2 is SVGAGI. The CDR3 nucleotides are TGTGCCAGCGGGGGACTGAATAATTCACCCCTCCACTTT. It specifies CASGGLNNSPLHF.

The chain combines TRBV7-9 with TRBJ2-7; TRBD2 agrees at 7 bases. The CDR3 covers 17 residues. From germline, CDR1 is SEHNR and CDR2 FQNEAQ (reference sequence). J gave up 4 bases and V 4 bases, and 16 bases lay outside the gene matches. In nucleotides, the CDR3 is TGTGCCAGCAGCTATCCGACAGCGGGACTACAATTATACGAGCAGTACTTC. It is translated as CASSYPTAGLQLYEQYF.

The rearrangement links TRBV30 to TRBJ2-3, with D uncertain. Looked up from germline, CDR1 is GTSNPN and CDR2 is SVGIG (reference sequence). The V gene lost 0 bases and the J gene lost 5 bases, with 18 bases spanning the gap. The CDR3 has 16 amino acids. The DNA for the CDR3 is TGTGCCTGGAGTGTACATGTATGGGGTAGTGAAGATACGCAGTATTTT. This gives the protein CAWSVHVWGSEDTQYF.

This clone was recorded once. In DNA, the CDR3 is TGTGCCAGCAGTGCGTTAAATGGGGGGGAGCAGTACTTC. As protein: CASSALNGGEQYF. The V call is TRBV28, the J call TRBJ2-7; D perhaps matches TRBD2 (6 bases). V lost 5 bases to trimming and J lost 7 bases, with 15 bases between them. Per germline, CDR1 MDHEN and CDR2 SYDVKM. The CDR3 length is 13 residues.

The V call is TRBV29-1, the J call TRBJ1-1; the D gene is possibly TRBD1 (6 bases). The CDR3 is 14 amino acids. Germline loops: CDR1 SQVTM, CDR2 ANQGSEA. Trimming shortened V by 0 bases and J by 1 base, and 9 bases separated the two germline ends. CDR3 region: CSVEDRGQNTEAFF. Written as DNA, the CDR3 is TGCAGCGTTGAAGACAGGGGCCAGAACACTGAAGCTTTCTTT.

This chain uses TRBV6-5 with TRBJ1-1; D perhaps matches TRBD1 (5 bases). With 5 bases removed from V and 1 base from J, the gap between germline ends came to 11 bases. This CDR3 contains 14 residues. In germline, CDR1 is MNHEY, CDR2 SVGAGI. The CDR3 DNA reads as TGTGCCAGCAGTATTAGACAGACGAACACTGAAGCTTTCTTT. Translated, it gives CASSIRQTNTEAFF.

The gene calls are TRBV7-8 and TRBJ1-1, with D possibly matching TRBD1 (6 bases). CDR1 is SGHVS, CDR2 FQNEAQ, per germline. V was shortened by 5 bases and J by 3 bases, with 10 bases between the two germline ends. The CDR3 is 13 residues long. CDR3 amino acids: CASSRTAYTEAFF. As DNA, the CDR3 is TGTGCCAGCAGCCGGACAGCTTACACTGAAGCTTTCTTT. The complete variable domain, with remaining parts taken from reference TRBV7-8 and TRBJ1-1, reads GAGVSQSPRYKVAKRGQDVALRCDPISGHVSLFWYQQALGQGPEFLTYFQNEAQLDKSGLPSDRFFAERPEGSVSTLKIQRTQQEDSAVYLCASSRTAYTEAFFGQGTRLTVV.

As concerns this clone: The sample contains more than one DNA sequence encoding this CDR3. The chain joins TRBV28 to TRBJ2-7, with D perhaps assigned TRBD1 or TRBD2 (5 bases each). The CDR3 covers 14 residues. The germline V gene has CDR1 MDHEN and CDR2 SYDVKM. Trimming removed 4 bases at V and 0 bases at J, with 10 bases between. The CDR3, as DNA: TGTGCCAGCAGTTCGCCAGGGAGCTCCTACGAGCAGTACTTC. It encodes CASSSPGSSYEQYF.

This clone was detected once. This chain joins TRBV29-1 and TRBJ2-1; 7 nucleotides line up with TRBD1. The CDR3 is 14 amino acids. V was clipped by 3 bases and J by 4 bases; unmatched bases: 6. CDR1 SQVTM and CDR2 ANQGSEA come from the germline V gene. The CDR3 region is CSVDPDRVYNEQFF. DNA of the CDR3: TGCAGCGTTGACCCCGACAGGGTTTACAATGAGCAGTTCTTC.

The chain carries TRBV5-1 and TRBJ2-5, with D possibly TRBD1 on 5 matching bases. V was shortened by 1 base and J by 5 bases, with 12 bases between the two germline ends. The CDR3 has 14 residues. CDR1 and CDR2 from the germline V gene are SGHRS and YFSETQ. This CDR3 reads CASSLKGRAETQYF. The CDR3, as DNA: TGCGCCAGCAGCTTGAAGGGCAGGGCGGAGACCCAGTACTTC.

This clone has only one observation. The chain employs TRBV6-5 and TRBJ1-2; D might be TRBD1 (5 bases). Germline values: CDR1 MNHEY, CDR2 SVGAGI. This CDR3 is built from 14 residues. V was clipped by 2 bases and J by 5 bases, with 12 bases between them. CDR3 sequence reads: CASSYGQQGYGYTF. In nucleotides, the CDR3 is TGTGCCAGCAGTTACGGACAACAAGGATATGGCTACACCTTC.

The gene calls are TRBV5-6 and TRBJ1-1, with TRBD1 as a possible D gene (6 bases). The CDR3 spans 14 residues. CDR1 and CDR2 (germline): SGHDT, YYEEEE. Trimming removed 2 bases at V and 7 bases at J, with 15 bases between. CDR3 coding DNA: TGTGCCAGCAGCTTCGGGGCAGGGGCGATTGAAGCTTTCTTT. Translating it yields CASSFGAGAIEAFF. The whole variable domain, remainder taken from reference TRBV5-6 and TRBJ1-1, is DAGVTQSPTHLIKTRGQQVTLRCSPKSGHDTVSWYQQALGQGPQFIFQYYEEEERQRGNFPDRFSGHQFPNYSSELNVNALLLGDSALYLCASSFGAGAIEAFFGQGTRLTVV.

V is TRBV9 and J is TRBJ2-7; the D gene is possibly TRBD2 (6 bases). In germline, CDR1 is SGDLS, CDR2 YYNGEE. The CDR3 has 15 amino acids. Trimming took 1 base from V and 6 from J, leaving 17 bases between them. In nucleotides, the CDR3 is TGTGCCAGCAGCGTAATAGGAGGGCCCGCCGTCGAGCAGTACTTC. Translating gives CASSVIGGPAVEQYF.